These 21 T cell receptor beta chains were all obtained from the same sample, sequenced in a study of cytotoxic CD8 clonotypes in ibrutinib-treated CLL. Libraries were prepared by immunoSEQ multiplex PCR; TCRdb keeps only in-frame clonotypes and omits some of them. The sample contains about 130,000 clones, around 80% of which appear only once. The material sequenced was PBMCs, taken after 12 months of ibrutinib treatment. These receptor sequences come from a human donor with chronic lymphocytic leukemia.

The gene calls are TRBV7-3 and TRBJ2-1; 10 positions match TRBD1. CDR1 is SGHTA and CDR2 is FQGTGA in the germline V gene. This CDR3 has 17 amino acids. The V segment lost 5 bases and the J segment 6 bases; nucleotides outside the gene matches: 13. In nucleotides, the CDR3 is TGTGCCAGCAGCACGACGATCCCGGGACAGGGGATCAATGAGCAGTTCTTC. Amino acid sequence: CASSTTIPGQGINEQFF.

J is TRBJ2-7 and V is TRBV4-3, with 9 positions matching TRBD2. With 0 bases clipped from V and 5 bases from J, the junction kept 14 bases outside the gene matches. The CDR3 runs 18 residues. Per the germline V gene, CDR1 is LGHNA and CDR2 is YSLEER. The chain's CDR3 is CASSQDISGSGFLHEQYF. In DNA form, the CDR3 reads TGCGCCAGCAGCCAAGATATTAGCGGGAGCGGATTCCTCCACGAGCAGTACTTC.

DNA of the CDR3: TGTGCCAGCAGCTTAGTAGGGTCGTGGACAGGGGGCAGCTACGAGCAGTACTTC. Protein sequence: CASSLVGSWTGGSYEQYF. This chain connects TRBV7-2 to TRBJ2-7; 11 bases line up with TRBD1. Trimming removed 1 base from V and 3 bases from J; junction bases left unmatched: 11. The CDR3 extends over 18 amino acids. CDR1 and CDR2 (germline): SGHTA, FQGNSA.

The genes are TRBV12-5 and TRBJ2-6; 7 bases agree with TRBD2. After removal of 5 bases from V and 2 bases from J, the junction contained 12 bases not matched to a gene. This CDR3 spans 18 amino acids. Looked up from germline, CDR1 is LGHNT and CDR2 is FRNRAP. CDR3: CASGPQPGGGPGANVLTF. The CDR3 region has the DNA TGTGCTAGTGGTCCCCAGCCGGGAGGAGGGCCTGGGGCCAACGTCCTGACTTTC.

The chain couples TRBV30 to TRBJ2-7, with D possibly matching TRBD2 (6 bases). Trimming stripped 5 bases from V and 0 bases from J, with 8 bases between. This CDR3 is 12 amino acids long. The germline V gene encodes CDR1 GTSNPN and CDR2 SVGIG (reference sequence). CDR3 nucleotide sequence: TGTGCCTGGGCGGGGTACTCCTACGAGCAGTACTTC. It encodes CAWAGYSYEQYF.

The rearrangement uses TRBV7-2 and TRBJ2-7; perhaps TRBD2 as D (5 bases). Germline CDR1 is SGHTA and CDR2 is FQGNSA. The CDR3 runs to 16 residues. With 6 bases removed from V and 0 bases from J, the gap between germline ends came to 18 bases. The CDR3 nucleotides read TGTGCCAGCAGAGTTCGACCGAGGGCATACTCCTACGAGCAGTACTTC. It encodes CASRVRPRAYSYEQYF.

This chain uses TRBV6-7 with TRBJ1-3; the D gene is possibly TRBD1 (5 bases). TRBV6-7 is classed as an ORF, of uncertain function. CDR3 length: 18 amino acids. V dropped 7 bases and J dropped 0 bases, with 22 bases sitting between them. This CDR3 is CASKPPQPRGNSGNTIYF. In DNA, the CDR3 is TGTGCCAGCAAGCCGCCACAGCCTAGGGGAAACTCTGGAAACACCATATATTTT.

The chain has TRBV11-2 and TRBJ2-2; D is unresolved. V was shortened by 0 bases and J by 1 base, with 3 bases between the two germline ends. The CDR3 is made up of 14 amino acids. Germline assignment: CDR1 SGHAT and CDR2 FQNNGV. The CDR3 DNA is TGTGCCAGCAGCTTAGACAGGAACACCGGGGAGCTGTTTTTT. Encoded protein: CASSLDRNTGELFF.

The chain carries TRBV2 and TRBJ1-5; TRBD1 agrees at 8 bases. The CDR3 consists of 16 residues. Per germline, CDR1 SNHLY and CDR2 FYNNEI. V was clipped by 7 bases and J by 6 bases; unmatched bases: 14. The CDR3 protein is CASTLRRDDRGQPQHF. For the CDR3, the DNA is TGTGCCAGCACCCTACGAAGGGATGACAGGGGTCAGCCCCAGCATTTT.

CDR3 in amino acids: CASRSSGNQETQYF. CDR3 DNA: TGCGCCAGCAGAAGTAGCGGGAACCAAGAGACCCAGTACTTC. The chain has TRBV5-1 and TRBJ2-5; TRBD2 agrees at 8 bases. The CDR3 totals 14 residues. Trimming at V came to 5 bases and at J to 0 bases, leaving 3 bases not matched to a gene. The germline V gene has CDR1 SGHRS and CDR2 YFSETQ. Full variable domain (outside the CDR3, taken from reference TRBV5-1 and TRBJ2-5): KAGVTQTPRYLIKTRGQQVTLSCSPISGHRSVSWYQQTPGQGLQFLFEYFSETQRNKGNFPGRFSGRQFSNSRSEMNVSTLELGDSALYLCASRSSGNQETQYFGPGTRLLVL.

The chain employs TRBV4-3 and TRBJ2-5, with 7 bases that match TRBD2. The CDR3 has 16 amino acids. The germline gives CDR1 LGHNA, CDR2 YSLEER. The V gene end was trimmed by 1 base and the J gene end by 2 bases; junction bases not matched to a gene: 7. Written as DNA, the CDR3 is TGCGCCAGCAGCCAAGGTACGCTAGCGGAGCAAGAGACCCAGTACTTC. Protein product: CASSQGTLAEQETQYF.

The chain couples TRBV7-9 to TRBJ2-1; no clear D gene. Germline V lookup: CDR1 SEHNR, CDR2 FQNEAQ (reference sequence). The length of the CDR3 is 12 residues. Trimming pared 5 bases from V and 13 bases from J, leaving 15 bases between. Here the CDR3 reads CASSLSGLDQFF. The CDR3 DNA reads as TGTGCCAGCAGCCTATCCGGGTTGGACCAGTTCTTC.

V and J are TRBV6-1 and TRBJ1-5; a possible D gene is TRBD1 (5 bases). CDR3 size: 16 residues. Germline V gives CDR1 MNHNS, CDR2 SASEGT. V dropped 2 bases and J dropped 0 bases, with 11 bases sitting between them. In DNA form, the CDR3 reads TGTGCCAGCAGTGAACTACCAGGGCATAGCAATCAGCCCCAGCATTTT. It yields the protein CASSELPGHSNQPQHF.

The V call is TRBV9, the J call TRBJ2-1, with D maybe TRBD1 (6 bases). The CDR3 is 17 amino acids. From germline, CDR1 is SGDLS and CDR2 YYNGEE. The V and J ends lost 4 bases and 5 bases respectively, with 22 bases between them. The CDR3 region is CASSPRVDSYLDNEQFF. The CDR3 region has the DNA TGTGCCAGCAGCCCCCGTGTGGACAGCTACCTAGACAATGAGCAGTTCTTC. The whole variable domain, filled in from reference TRBV9 and TRBJ2-1, reads DSGVTQTPKHLITATGQRVTLRCSPRSGDLSVYWYQQSLDQGLQFLIQYYNGEERAKGNILERFSAQQFPDLHSELNLSSLELGDSALYFCASSPRVDSYLDNEQFFGPGTRLTVL.

This clone has just a few counts. Written as DNA, the CDR3 is TGTGCCAGCAGCTTCCAAAGCGGGAGGGCCTACAATGAGCAGTTCTTC. Protein sequence: CASSFQSGRAYNEQFF. The rearrangement joins TRBV7-9 to TRBJ2-1; TRBD2 matches 10 bases. CDR1 SEHNR and CDR2 FQNEAQ come from the germline V gene (reference sequence). The trim removed 3 bases at V and 2 bases at J, leaving 4 bases unmatched. CDR3 length: 16 amino acids.

The genes are TRBV28 and TRBJ1-5; D gene unclear. Germline assignment: CDR1 MDHEN and CDR2 SYDVKM. V lost 10 bases, J lost 1 base, and 17 bases lay in between. The CDR3 spans 15 residues. The DNA for the CDR3 is TGTGCCACCCGGGGAGCACTCCGGAGCAATCAGCCCCAGCATTTT. Its protein is CATRGALRSNQPQHF.

This chain uses TRBV6-5 with TRBJ2-3; D unresolved. This CDR3 has 12 amino acids. V was shortened by 8 bases and J by 0 bases, with 6 bases between the two germline ends. CDR1 is MNHEY, CDR2 SVGAGI, per germline. CDR3 sequence (DNA): TGTGCCAGCGTTGGAAGCACAGATACGCAGTATTTT. This encodes CASVGSTDTQYF.

This clone was counted only a few times. The chain couples TRBV5-6 to TRBJ2-5; 7 bases agree with TRBD2. This CDR3 contains 17 residues. Germline V lookup: CDR1 SGHDT, CDR2 YYEEEE. J gave up 9 bases and V 4 bases, and 21 bases lay outside the gene matches. The CDR3 loop is CASSPRGGLPNPWAQYF. The CDR3 DNA reads as TGTGCCAGCAGCCCCCGCGGGGGTCTACCAAACCCATGGGCCCAGTACTTC.

This clone was seen only a few times. The CDR3 sequence is CASSLGTSGYEQYF. The CDR3 DNA is TGTGCCAGTAGTCTCGGGACTAGCGGCTACGAGCAGTACTTC. J is TRBJ2-7 and V is TRBV19; 11 positions agree with TRBD2. The V gene's germline CDR1 is LNHDA and CDR2 SQIVND (reference sequence). Unmatched junction bases numbered 3, after V lost 5 bases and J lost 3 bases. The length of the CDR3 is 14 residues.

J is TRBJ2-3 and V is TRBV7-3; 7 nucleotides agree with TRBD1. Germline trimming cut 4 bases from V and 2 bases from J; bases unmatched to any gene: 3. The CDR3 has 14 residues. Germline CDR1 reads SGHTA; CDR2 reads FQGTGA. The CDR3 DNA reads TGTGCCAGCAGCTACACAGGGGTCACAGATACGCAGTATTTT. As protein: CASSYTGVTDTQYF.

The chain is built from TRBV20-1 and TRBJ2-5; D gene uncertain. Germline loops: CDR1 DFQATT, CDR2 SNEGSKA (reference sequence). This CDR3 is 10 amino acids long. V was trimmed by 2 bases and J by 4 bases, leaving 2 bases between them. The CDR3 spells CSARSETQYF. For the CDR3, the DNA is TGCAGTGCTAGATCAGAGACCCAGTACTTC.